These 24 T cell receptor beta chains originate from one sample sequenced in a study of T-cell reconstitution after alpha-beta-depleted transplantation in children. During its preparation, the TCRbeta library received unique molecular identifiers. MiXCR was run by TCRdb on the PCR reads, yielding one entry per CDR3 protein. The data contain 450,000 to 600,000 distinct CDR3 sequences, 10% of them singletons. Sequencing used PBMCs, obtained before TCRalphabeta/CD19-depleted stem cell transplant. These receptors came from a child under 10 years old with inherited bone marrow failure, due to receive a stem cell transplant.

This clonotype was seen repeatedly, ten times or more. This chain connects TRBV6-1 to TRBJ2-1; 9 nucleotides agree with TRBD2. V was clipped by 8 bases and J by 7 bases; unmatched bases: 9. Germline assignment: CDR1 MNHNS and CDR2 SASEGT. The CDR3 covers 14 residues. CDR3 amino acids: CASRPSGILNEQFF. DNA for the CDR3: TGTGCCAGCCGCCCTAGCGGGATACTGAATGAGCAGTTCTTC.

This clonotype occurred many times. The V and J genes are TRBV9 and TRBJ1-6; D is ambiguous. The CDR3 has 13 amino acids. Per the germline V gene, CDR1 is SGDLS and CDR2 is YYNGEE. Trimming removed 0 bases from V and 17 bases from J, with 15 bases in between. In DNA, the CDR3 is TGTGCCAGCAGCGTAGACGGCAAGGCCCCTTTCCACTTT. It is translated as CASSVDGKAPFHF.

This clonotype was seen a handful of times. The chain employs TRBV20-1 and TRBJ2-7, with 7 bases identical to TRBD1. CDR3 length: 13 residues. Trimming removed 4 bases from V and 2 bases from J; junction bases left unmatched: 5. Germline loops: CDR1 DFQATT, CDR2 SNEGSKA (reference sequence). The CDR3 sequence is CSAIRDSTYEQYF. The CDR3 nucleotides are TGCAGTGCTATCCGGGACAGTACCTACGAGCAGTACTTC.

This clonotype was picked up many times. The gene calls are TRBV10-3 and TRBJ2-1; D possibly corresponds to TRBD2 (7 bases). CDR1 is ENHRY, CDR2 SYGVKD, per germline. This CDR3 is built from 15 residues. Trimming cost V 6 bases and J 4 bases, with 16 bases left between them. CDR3: CAISLGGGLYNEQFF. In nucleotides, the CDR3 is TGTGCCATCAGCCTGGGGGGGGGCCTATACAATGAGCAGTTCTTC.

This clonotype was found many times. The chain couples TRBV4-1 to TRBJ1-5, with D maybe TRBD1 (5 bases). The CDR3 has 16 amino acids. V lost 4 bases, J lost 2 bases, and 15 bases lay in between. From germline, CDR1 is MGHRA and CDR2 YSYEKL. For the CDR3, the DNA is TGCGCCAGCAGCCGTATCGGGACGGAAGGCAATCAGCCCCAGCATTTT. Amino acid sequence: CASSRIGTEGNQPQHF.

This clonotype has a count of ten or more. This chain links TRBV4-3 with TRBJ2-2, with D possibly TRBD2 on 5 matching bases. The germline CDR1 and CDR2 sequences are LGHNA and YSLEER. CDR3 length: 13 amino acids. The V gene lost 2 bases and the J gene lost 9 bases, with 10 bases spanning the gap. This CDR3 reads CASSQLADWELFF. The CDR3 nucleotides read TGCGCCAGCAGCCAACTGGCGGACTGGGAGCTGTTTTTT.

This clonotype was found many times. The V and J genes are TRBV20-1 and TRBJ2-3; 8 nucleotides match TRBD2. The CDR3 is 13 amino acids. In germline, CDR1 is DFQATT, CDR2 SNEGSKA (reference sequence). The ends lost 6 bases at V and 1 base at J; junction bases unmatched: 3. CDR3: CSATTSGTDTQYF. DNA for the CDR3: TGCAGTGCCACGACTAGCGGCACAGATACGCAGTATTTT.

This clonotype was detected many times. V and J are TRBV7-8 and TRBJ2-7; a weak D match, TRBD2 (6 bases). Germline CDR1 SGHVS, CDR2 FQNEAQ. Trimming stripped 2 bases from V and 3 bases from J, with 14 bases between. The CDR3 extends over 15 amino acids. The CDR3 spells CASSLPGRRGYEQYF. CDR3 nucleotide sequence: TGTGCCAGCAGCTTACCTGGCCGGCGGGGCTACGAGCAGTACTTC.

This clonotype was counted many times. The V call is TRBV21-1, the J call TRBJ2-1; TRBD2, the D gene given by the table, was not confirmed from the DNA. TRBV21-1 corresponds to a pseudogene. This CDR3 spans 17 amino acids. The CDR3 region is CASSKESAGGPDNEQFF. CDR3 DNA: TGTGCCAGCAGCAAGGAGTCGGCGGGAGGGCCGGACAATGAGCAGTTCTTC.

This chain uses TRBV2 with TRBJ2-7; 9 nucleotides align to TRBD2. Germline V lookup: CDR1 SNHLY, CDR2 FYNNEI. This CDR3 region has 15 residues. V shed 9 bases, J shed 6 bases, and the junction held 15 bases outside the gene matches. The CDR3 is CASGGRVRGAGEQYF. Written as DNA, the CDR3 is TGTGCCAGTGGCGGGAGGGTACGAGGGGCCGGCGAGCAGTACTTC.

As for this clonotype: Possible read error: a much larger clone is one base away. V is TRBV7-2 and J is TRBJ2-7; D possibly corresponds to TRBD2 (7 bases). There are 15 residues in the CDR3. The germline V gene has CDR1 SGHTA and CDR2 FQGNSA. The CDR3 nucleotides are TGTGCCAGCAGCTTGGAGGGGGACTACTCCTACGAGCATTACTTC. It yields the protein CASSLEGDYSYEHYF. Variable domain in full (rest from reference TRBV7-2 and TRBJ2-7): GAGVSQSPSNKVTEKGKDVELRCDPISGHTALYWYRQSLGQGLEFLIYFQGNSAPDKSGLPSDRFSAERTGGSVSTLTIQRTQQEDSAVYLCASSLEGDYSYEHYFGPGTRLTVT.

This clonotype was counted at least ten times. The rearrangement uses TRBV5-1 and TRBJ2-7; 7 nucleotides align to TRBD1. The trim removed 2 bases at V and 0 bases at J, leaving 5 bases unmatched. This CDR3 has 15 residues. The germline V gene has CDR1 SGHRS and CDR2 YFSETQ. CDR3 nucleotides: TGCGCCAGCAGCTTCGCCGGGACAGACTCCTACGAGCAGTACTTC. It translates to CASSFAGTDSYEQYF. Full variable domain (remainder filled in from reference TRBV5-1 and TRBJ2-7): KAGVTQTPRYLIKTRGQQVTLSCSPISGHRSVSWYQQTPGQGLQFLFEYFSETQRNKGNFPGRFSGRQFSNSRSEMNVSTLELGDSALYLCASSFAGTDSYEQYFGPGTRLTVT.

This clonotype was seen repeatedly, ten times or more. The V call is TRBV24-1, the J call TRBJ2-5, with D hard to call. Germline CDR1 KGHDR, CDR2 SFDVKD. CDR3 length: 15 amino acids. V was shortened by 2 bases and J by 1 base, with 10 bases between the two germline ends. Here the CDR3 DNA reads TGTGCCACCAGTGATTCCACGGTTCCCCAAGAGACCCAGTACTTC. Protein sequence: CATSDSTVPQETQYF.

There are a few counts of this clonotype. V is TRBV12-3 or TRBV12-4 and J is TRBJ2-1; 13 positions agree with TRBD2. Trimming cost V 6 bases and J 6 bases; bases outside gene matches: 17. The CDR3 spans 19 residues. The DNA for the CDR3 is TGTGCCAGCAGCGAAAAGCCGGGACTAGCGGGATTGAATAGCAATGAGCAGTTCTTC. Its protein is CASSEKPGLAGLNSNEQFF.

Ten or more counts support this clonotype. The gene calls are TRBV7-9 and TRBJ2-7; 9 nucleotides agree with TRBD1. The CDR3 consists of 16 residues. J gave up 2 bases and V 4 bases, and 9 bases lay outside the gene matches. Germline-derived CDR1 and CDR2 are SEHNR and FQNEAQ (reference sequence). As DNA, the CDR3 is TGTGCCAGCAGCTCTCCGGGACAGGGTGATCCCTACGAGCAGTACTTC. Protein product: CASSSPGQGDPYEQYF. Full variable domain (outside the CDR3, taken from reference TRBV7-9 and TRBJ2-7): DTGVSQNPRHKITKRGQNVTFRCDPISEHNRLYWYRQTLGQGPEFLTYFQNEAQLEKSRLLSDRFSAERPKGSFSTLEIQRTEQGDSAMYLCASSSPGQGDPYEQYFGPGTRLTVT.

This clonotype was counted many times. CDR3 in amino acids: CASSQEYTYTDTQYF. The CDR3 DNA sequence: TGCGCCAGCAGCCAAGAATACACTTACACAGATACGCAGTATTTT. J is TRBJ2-3 and V is TRBV4-3; D gene unclear. The germline V gene has CDR1 LGHNA and CDR2 YSLEER. The ends were cut back, 0 bases at V and 2 bases at J, with 9 bases in the middle. The CDR3 is 15 amino acids.

As regards this clonotype: A much larger clone differs from this one at a single base, so this may be a read error. The V and J genes are TRBV28 and TRBJ2-3, with TRBD1 identical over 10 bases. The CDR3 sequence is 17 residues long. Germline V CDR1 and CDR2: MDHEN, SYDVKM. DNA of the CDR3: TGTGCCAGCACCCCACCCTTAGGGACAGGGGCCACAGATACGAAGTATTTT. Its protein product is CASTPPLGTGATDTKYF.

The sample holds a few counts of this clonotype. Relative to the germline gene, one junction end is altered; a read error may explain this. CDR3 DNA: TGTTCCATCAGTAGACAGGTCGGCGAAGATACGCAGTATTTT. Its protein product is CSISRQVGEDTQYF. The gene calls are TRBV10-3 and TRBJ2-3, with a weak D call TRBD1 (6 bases). CDR3 size: 14 residues. Looked up from germline, CDR1 is ENHRY and CDR2 is SYGVKD.

This clonotype has only a few counts. The chain couples TRBV7-9 to TRBJ1-2; no definite D call. Per the germline V gene, CDR1 is SEHNR and CDR2 is FQNEAQ (reference sequence). Trimming pared 5 bases from V and 0 bases from J, leaving 13 bases between. The CDR3 has 15 residues. CDR3 nucleotides: TGTGCCAGCAGCCCCGGTTGGGCCACTAACTATGGCTACACCTTC. The encoded protein is CASSPGWATNYGYTF.

In this sample, this clonotype turned up a few times. V gene TRBV27 combines with J gene TRBJ2-1; 7 bases line up with TRBD1. The length of the CDR3 is 13 residues. Per the germline V gene, CDR1 is MNHEY and CDR2 is SMNVEV (reference sequence). With 8 bases clipped from V and 6 bases from J, the junction kept 7 bases outside the gene matches. In DNA, the CDR3 is TGTGCCAGCGGCGCCACAGGGGTCAATGAGCAGTTCTTC. This codes for CASGATGVNEQFF.

This clonotype has a handful of counts. The V and J genes are TRBV6-5 and TRBJ2-7, with TRBD1 identical over 9 bases. CDR3 length: 17 residues. The V gene's germline CDR1 is MNHEY and CDR2 SVGAGI. Trimming at V came to 1 base and at J to 3 bases, leaving 10 bases not matched to a gene. The CDR3 region has the DNA TGTGCCAGCAGTTACTACCTGGTACAGGGGGCTTTCTACGAGCAGTACTTC. Protein product: CASSYYLVQGAFYEQYF.

This clonotype came up many times. V and J are TRBV20-1 and TRBJ2-5; D might be TRBD1 (5 bases). The CDR3 has 11 residues. Trimming removed 7 bases at V and 1 base at J, with 7 bases between. Per the germline V gene, CDR1 is DFQATT and CDR2 is SNEGSKA (reference sequence). CDR3 in amino acids: CSVDSQETQYF. CDR3 DNA sequence: TGCAGTGTTGACAGCCAAGAGACCCAGTACTTC.

Comments on this clonotype: Just one base apart from a much larger clone, this may be a read error. The chain combines TRBV19 with TRBJ2-1; D perhaps matches TRBD1 (6 bases). CDR3 length equals 15 residues. Germline values: CDR1 LNHDA, CDR2 SQIVND (reference sequence). For the CDR3, the DNA is TGTGCCAGTAGTACCGGGACACGGGGACACAATGAGCGGTTCTTC. Protein product: CASSTGTRGHNERFF.

This clonotype was seen repeatedly, ten times or more. V gene TRBV20-1 combines with J gene TRBJ1-3; 12 positions match TRBD1. The CDR3 consists of 16 residues. Unmatched junction bases numbered 9, after V lost 5 bases and J lost 4 bases. Germline V gene data show CDR1 as DFQATT and CDR2 as SNEGSKA (reference sequence). The CDR3, as DNA: TGCAGTGCTCCCCGGGACAGGGGGCCGGTAGGAAACACCATATATTTT. Its translation is CSAPRDRGPVGNTIYF.